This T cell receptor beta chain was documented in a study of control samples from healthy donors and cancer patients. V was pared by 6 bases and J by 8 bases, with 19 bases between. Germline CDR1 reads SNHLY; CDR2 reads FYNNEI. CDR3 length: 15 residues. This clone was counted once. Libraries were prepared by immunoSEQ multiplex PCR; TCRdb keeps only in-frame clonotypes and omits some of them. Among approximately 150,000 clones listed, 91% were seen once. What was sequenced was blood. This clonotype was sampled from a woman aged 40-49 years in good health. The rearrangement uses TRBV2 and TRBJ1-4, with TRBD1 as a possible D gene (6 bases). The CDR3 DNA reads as TGTGCCAGCAGCGTACGACAGGCGGGGCGAGAAAAACTGTTTTTT. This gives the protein CASSVRQAGREKLFF.